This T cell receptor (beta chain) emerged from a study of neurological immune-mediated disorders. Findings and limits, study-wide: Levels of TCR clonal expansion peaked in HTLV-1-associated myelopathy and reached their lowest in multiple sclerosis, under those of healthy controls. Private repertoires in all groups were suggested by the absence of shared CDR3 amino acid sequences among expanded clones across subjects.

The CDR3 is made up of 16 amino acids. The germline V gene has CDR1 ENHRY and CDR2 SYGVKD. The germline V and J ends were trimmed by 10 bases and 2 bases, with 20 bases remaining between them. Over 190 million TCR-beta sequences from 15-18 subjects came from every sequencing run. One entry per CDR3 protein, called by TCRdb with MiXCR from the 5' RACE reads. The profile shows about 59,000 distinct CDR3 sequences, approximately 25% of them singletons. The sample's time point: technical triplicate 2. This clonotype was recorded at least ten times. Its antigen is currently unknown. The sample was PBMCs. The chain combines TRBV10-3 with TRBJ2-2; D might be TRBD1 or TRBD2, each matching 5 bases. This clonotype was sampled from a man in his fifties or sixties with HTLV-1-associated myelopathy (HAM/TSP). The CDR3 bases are TGTGCCACTCGTACGCCGGGACCGCCCAACACCGGGGAGCTGTTTTTT. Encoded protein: CATRTPGPPNTGELFF.